This TCR beta chain comes out of a study of T cells in Graves' hyperthyroidism and ophthalmopathy. This clonotype showed up many times. Its antigen remains unidentified. TCR beta CDR3 sequences were amplified from RNA transcripts. The HTBI primer set served for first-round RT-PCR of the TCR CDR3. One entry per CDR3 protein, called by TCRdb with MiXCR from the multiplex PCR reads. This sample has some 510,000 distinct CDR3 sequences, with less than 25% found just once. General observations from the study: Most expanded thyroid clonotypes above 0.001 also appeared in blood.

The study left out patients who had uncontrolled infection, other autoimmune disease, pregnancy or lactation. Diagnoses rested on clinical symptoms, serum thyroxine and TRAb, thyroid ultrasound and orbital computed tomography. The material sequenced was blood. This TCR derives from a man younger than 30 with Graves' hyperthyroidism.

The CDR3 DNA follows: TGCGCCAGCAGTCCCCTCTCGGGACAGAGCACAGATACGCAGTATTTT. Translating it yields CASSPLSGQSTDTQYF. The chain employs TRBV10-1 and TRBJ2-3; 7 nucleotides align to TRBD1. The V and J ends lost 5 bases and 0 bases, in that order; junction bases with no gene match: 8. The CDR3 contains 16 residues. CDR1 and CDR2 from the germline V gene are WNHNN and SYGVQD (reference sequence).